This T cell receptor (beta chain) was documented in a study of blood T cell repertoires in COVID-19. The wider study: Sites in the United States, Italy and Spain provided acute and convalescent COVID-19 samples. T cells, B-cell-depleted T cells, or PBMCs supplied cDNA or gDNA.

Germline-derived CDR1 and CDR2 are MNHEY and SVGAGI. The V gene end was trimmed by 4 bases and the J gene end by 4 bases; junction bases not matched to a gene: 2. The CDR3 is made up of 13 amino acids. The authors' processing: Scientists estimated how many nucleated cells there were by amplifying reference gene primers. Using immunoSEQ multiplex PCR, the repertoire was profiled, and TCRdb retains in-frame clones only, with some absent. From that table come the V and J calls and clone size; the DNA was used to work out D and trimming. This sample carries roughly 250,000 clones, about nine tenths of them seen once, and the ten largest clones take about 2.5%.

The material sequenced was peripheral blood. This rearrangement joins TRBV6-5 to TRBJ2-3, with 7 bases that match TRBD2. This sequence was found in a person in their late teens or twenties with COVID-19, enrolled during active disease. CDR3 in amino acids: CASSSGRADTQYF. CDR3 nucleotides: TGTGCCAGCAGTTCGGGGAGGGCAGATACGCAGTATTTT.